This TCR beta chain is drawn from a study of early T cells in non-severe SARS-CoV-2 infection. Turning to the study itself: The study sequenced bulk RNA from unsorted whole blood, with chains unpaired.

The protocol attached unique molecular identifiers to individual cDNA molecules. TCRdb reprocessed the 5' RACE reads via MiXCR and lists one record per CDR3 protein. The sample gives approximately 70,000 distinct CDR3 sequences, about 9.1% of which show up once; roughly a sixth is in the top ten. V gave up 6 bases and J gave up 3 bases; unmatched junction bases: 4. This CDR3 region has 14 residues. Germline V gene data show CDR1 as SGHNT and CDR2 as YENEEA. The chain joins TRBV11-3 to TRBJ2-1; 8 bases agree with TRBD1. Source: whole blood, taken at baseline. The receptor's source is an adult who was a healthcare worker with PCR-confirmed SARS-CoV-2 infection or an uninfected control (not recorded which). CDR3 region: CASSRGQGYNEQFF. DNA of the CDR3: TGTGCCAGCAGTCGCGGACAGGGCTACAATGAGCAGTTCTTC.